The source of this T cell receptor (beta chain) is a study of blood T cell repertoires in COVID-19. Repertoires were generated with immunoSEQ multiplex PCR, while TCRdb's copy carries only in-frame clones and drops some. In the table there are 70,000 to 100,000 clones, 75% to 90% of which are singletons. V was shortened by 5 bases and J by 6 bases, with 23 bases between the two germline ends. The CDR3 is 16 residues long. Germline V gene lookup returns CDR1 SQVTM and CDR2 ANQGSEA. The rearrangement links TRBV29-1 to TRBJ2-1; tentative D call: TRBD1 (6 bases). The sample consisted of peripheral blood. The origin of this receptor is a human donor in a cohort sampled during active COVID-19. The CDR3 coding sequence is TGCAGCGTTCTGAAGGGGGTGAGCAGGGTCGGCAATGAGCAGTTCTTC. Translating gives CSVLKGVSRVGNEQFF.